Following are 20 T cell receptor beta chains from one sample sequenced in a study of cytomegalovirus exposure and HLA in healthy donors (TCRdb year 2017). The library relied on the immunoSEQ multiplex PCR assay. The multiplex PCR relied on a mix of 60 forward primers for TCR Vbeta segments and 13 reverse primers for TCR Jbeta segments. TCRdb took this table from immuneACCESS and kept in-frame rearrangements with V and J called. Such tables lack part of the clones; where checked against another copy, unresolved V genes explain under half of the gap, and the rest is unexplained. Across this sample there are about 140,000 clones, with approximately 78% seen only once. The biggest ten clones account for roughly 6% of the sample. Sequenced: PBMCs. The source is a woman aged 40 to 50 in good health and CMV-seropositive.

This chain uses TRBV7-8 with TRBJ2-7; 11 positions match TRBD2. This CDR3 is 17 amino acids long. The germline V gene has CDR1 SGHVS and CDR2 FQNEAQ. Germline trimming cut 5 bases from V and 4 bases from J; bases unmatched to any gene: 13. DNA for the CDR3: TGTGCCAGCAGCAGACTAGCGGGGAGCCCGATCACTTACGAGCAGTACTTC. Encoded protein: CASSRLAGSPITYEQYF.

The rearrangement joins TRBV9 to TRBJ2-2; the match to TRBD1 covers 8 bases. The CDR3 runs to 18 residues. Germline V CDR1 and CDR2: SGDLS, YYNGEE. V lost 4 bases to trimming and J lost 7 bases; unmatched junction nucleotides: 18. The DNA for the CDR3 is TGTGCCAGCAGCCCTCGGACAGGGAACCCGCTGTGGGGCGGGGAGCTGTTTTTT. Its translation is CASSPRTGNPLWGGELFF.

V and J are TRBV7-2 and TRBJ2-5; perhaps TRBD2 as D (5 bases). The CDR3 is 12 residues long. The germline V and J ends were trimmed by 2 bases and 9 bases, with 10 bases remaining between them. Looked up from germline, CDR1 is SGHTA and CDR2 is FQGNSA. The CDR3 loop is CASSLRGEAQYF. DNA for the CDR3: TGTGCCAGCAGCTTACGGGGTGAGGCCCAGTACTTC.

A single count supports this clone. This chain links TRBV29-1 with TRBJ2-3, with D unresolved. Trimming stripped 0 bases from V and 4 bases from J, with 5 bases between. The CDR3 runs 12 residues. CDR1 is SQVTM, CDR2 ANQGSEA, per germline. The CDR3 DNA is TGCAGCGTTGAAGAAAGCGCAGATACGCAGTATTTT. Translation gives CSVEESADTQYF.

The rearrangement uses TRBV7-8 and TRBJ2-5; unclear D gene. With 4 bases removed from V and 11 bases from J, the gap between germline ends came to 11 bases. Germline values: CDR1 SGHVS, CDR2 FQNEAQ. CDR3 length: 11 amino acids. The CDR3 is CASSSLLEQYF. CDR3 in DNA: TGTGCCAGCAGCTCCCTCTTAGAGCAGTACTTC.

The chain couples TRBV6-1 to TRBJ2-1; 8 positions agree with TRBD2. The CDR3 is made up of 15 amino acids. V was clipped by 0 bases and J by 8 bases; unmatched bases: 6. Germline V lookup: CDR1 MNHNS, CDR2 SASEGT. CDR3 residues: CASSEASGAWDEQFF. The CDR3 DNA is TGTGCCAGCAGTGAAGCTAGCGGGGCCTGGGATGAGCAGTTCTTC.

V gene TRBV5-8 combines with J gene TRBJ2-3, with 8 positions matching TRBD2. The length of the CDR3 is 17 residues. Germline V gene sequence: CDR1 SGHTS, CDR2 YDEGEE. Trimming took 7 bases from V and 1 from J; bases not matched to a gene: 14. DNA of the CDR3: TGTGCCAGCTTTAATGTAGCGGGACTGGGGGGCACAGATACGCAGTATTTT. Translating gives CASFNVAGLGGTDTQYF.

This sequence joins TRBV28 and TRBJ1-5; D is unresolved. The germline CDR1 and CDR2 sequences are MDHEN and SYDVKM. The CDR3 sequence is 12 residues long. V lost 6 bases to trimming and J lost 3 bases, with 6 bases between them. CDR3 region: CASRADNQPQHF. The CDR3 DNA follows: TGTGCCAGCAGGGCGGACAATCAGCCCCAGCATTTT.

The rearrangement uses TRBV6-5 and TRBJ1-2, with 7 bases that match TRBD1. Germline CDR1 MNHEY, CDR2 SVGAGI. This CDR3 comprises 15 residues. The J segment lost 2 bases and the V segment lost 0 bases, leaving 3 bases of the junction unmatched. CDR3 residues: CASSYSEGANYGYTF. The CDR3 nucleotides read TGTGCCAGCAGTTACTCAGAGGGGGCAAACTATGGCTACACCTTC.

The chain uses TRBV29-1 and TRBJ2-4; perhaps TRBD1 as D (5 bases). The CDR3 totals 13 residues. V was trimmed by 3 bases and J by 8 bases, leaving 14 bases between them. Germline lookup yields CDR1 SQVTM and CDR2 ANQGSEA. CDR3 coding DNA: TGCAGCGTTGATGGGCAGGGCGAGGACATTCAGTACTTC. This gives the protein CSVDGQGEDIQYF.

The V call is TRBV19, the J call TRBJ2-7; 10 bases line up with TRBD1. The trim removed 11 bases at V and 3 bases at J, leaving 4 bases unmatched. Germline V gene sequence: CDR1 LNHDA, CDR2 SQIVND (reference sequence). This CDR3 comprises 12 residues. CDR3: CALTGGLYEQYF. The CDR3 coding sequence is TGTGCCTTGACAGGGGGCCTCTACGAGCAGTACTTC.

V is TRBV4-1 and J is TRBJ2-7, with TRBD1 identical over 10 bases. This CDR3 is built from 16 residues. V shed 2 bases and J 7 bases; nucleotides not matched to a gene: 11. Germline CDR1 MGHRA, CDR2 YSYEKL. The chain's CDR3 is CASSQSPTGGLGEQYF. CDR3 bases: TGCGCCAGCAGCCAATCCCCGACAGGGGGCCTAGGGGAGCAGTACTTC.

The chain has TRBV6-5 and TRBJ1-1; D is ambiguous. The CDR3 consists of 11 residues. Germline V gene sequence: CDR1 MNHEY, CDR2 SVGAGI. Trimming stripped 5 bases from V and 3 bases from J, with 4 bases between. The CDR3 loop is CASSIYTEAFF. CDR3 DNA sequence: TGTGCCAGCAGTATATACACTGAAGCTTTCTTT.

The gene calls are TRBV7-9 and TRBJ1-2; no definite D call. Germline V gives CDR1 SEHNR, CDR2 FQNEAQ (reference sequence). The CDR3 extends over 16 amino acids. Trimming shortened V by 0 bases and J by 3 bases, and 14 bases separated the two germline ends. The CDR3, as DNA: TGTGCCAGCAGCTTAGCGGGCAGTCATTCTTACTATGGCTACACCTTC. This codes for CASSLAGSHSYYGYTF. Complete variable domain (other parts from reference TRBV7-9 and TRBJ1-2): DTGVSQNPRHKITKRGQNVTFRCDPISEHNRLYWYRQTLGQGPEFLTYFQNEAQLEKSRLLSDRFSAERPKGSFSTLEIQRTEQGDSAMYLCASSLAGSHSYYGYTFGSGTRLTVV.

This clone was seen more than once but under ten times. This chain joins TRBV11-1 and TRBJ2-3; the match to TRBD1 covers 8 bases. J lost 0 bases, V lost 5 bases, and 4 bases had no gene match. Looked up from germline, CDR1 is SGHAT and CDR2 is FQDESV (reference sequence). CDR3 size: 15 residues. The CDR3 nucleotides read TGTGCCAGCAGCCCGGGGACAGGAAGCACAGATACGCAGTATTTT. Translation gives CASSPGTGSTDTQYF.

The table lists this clone with a count of one. This rearrangement joins TRBV4-1 to TRBJ2-7, with TRBD2 matching 10 bases. Germline lookup yields CDR1 MGHRA and CDR2 YSYEKL. The trim removed 4 bases at V and 4 bases at J, leaving 10 bases unmatched. This CDR3 has 16 residues. The CDR3: CASSLFLAGGGYEQYF. CDR3 coding DNA: TGCGCCAGCAGCCTCTTTTTAGCGGGAGGCGGTTACGAGCAGTACTTC.

V is TRBV28 and J is TRBJ2-1; 10 bases match TRBD1. Looked up from germline, CDR1 is MDHEN and CDR2 is SYDVKM. CDR3 length equals 12 residues. J lost 5 bases, V lost 8 bases, and 0 bases had no gene match. CDR3 in amino acids: CASGTGDNEQFF. CDR3 coding DNA: TGTGCCAGCGGGACAGGGGACAATGAGCAGTTCTTC.

The gene calls are TRBV11-3 and TRBJ2-7, with D possibly matching TRBD1 (6 bases). Germline V gene lookup returns CDR1 SGHNT and CDR2 YENEEA. The CDR3 contains 11 residues. V lost 7 bases, J lost 4 bases, and 8 bases lay in between. DNA for the CDR3: TGTGCCAGCACCGACAGGTACGAGCAGTACTTC. Translating gives CASTDRYEQYF.

The CDR3 bases are TGCGCCAGCAGCCAAGATCACACCAGCTCCTATAATTCACCCCTCCACTTT. Protein product: CASSQDHTSSYNSPLHF. The chain links TRBV4-1 to TRBJ1-6; no clear D. Germline lookup yields CDR1 MGHRA and CDR2 YSYEKL. V was trimmed by 0 bases and J by 0 bases, leaving 9 bases between them. The CDR3 loop spans 17 amino acids.

The V gene is TRBV5-4, the J gene TRBJ2-2; TRBD1 might be the D (8 bases). Germline V CDR1 and CDR2: SGHNT, YYREEE (reference sequence). The CDR3 consists of 15 residues. V was cut by 2 bases and J by 4 bases, with 12 bases left in between. Written as DNA, the CDR3 is TGTGCCAGCAGCTTACAGGGGGAGGGCACCGGGGAGCTGTTTTTT. Protein product: CASSLQGEGTGELFF.